This T cell receptor beta chain is drawn from a study of persistence of HIV-infected CD4 T cells. Overall study: Up to roughly 180 mL blood was drawn at multiple time points; a couple of donors had single-time leukapheresis.

The immunoSEQ assay was version 4, run in survey mode. Measured with immunoSEQ multiplex PCR; TCRdb has only the in-frame clones, and not every one. The sample has around 20,000 clones, around 82% seen once. Cells were stimulated with CMV-infected fibroblast lysates at 10 ug/mL. CD4+ T cells upregulating both CD40 ligand and CD69 were sorted as responding cells. Plasma HIV-1 RNA stayed below 50 copies/mL for at least 4 years. CD8-depleted PBMCs were stimulated 18 hours with anti-CD28/CD49d costimulation, CD40-blocking antibody and enfuvirtide. CDR3 size: 14 residues. V lost 5 bases, J lost 4 bases, and 9 bases lay in between. Germline loops: CDR1 MNHEY, CDR2 SMNVEV (reference sequence). Study-wide points: Antigen-responding cells were enriched for degenerate expanded CDR3beta sequences.

A word on this clone: The antigen remains unidentified.

The receptor's source is an adult man with HIV who was CMV-seropositive. Sample: CD4+ T cells sorted from PBMCs after approximately 19-hour stimulation, taken from a patient who received antiretroviral therapy. This chain links TRBV27 with TRBJ2-6; no clear D gene. The CDR3 DNA is TGTGCCAGCAGTGTCGGGTCGGGGGCCAACGTCCTGACTTTC. It codes for CASSVGSGANVLTF.